This TCR beta chain was recovered during a study of T cell responses to AZD1222 COVID-19 vaccine. On this clone itself: Antigen unknown.

Study-wide results and caveats: Along spike, vaccine-associated CD4 TCRs were found throughout, with dominance at 160-218 and 743-854.

The CDR3 spans 16 residues. Germline values: CDR1 LGHNT, CDR2 FRNRAP. Trimming at V came to 6 bases and at J to 6 bases, leaving 14 bases not matched to a gene. Produced via immunoSEQ multiplex PCR; TCRdb's table is partial and in-frame only. Counted here are about 140,000 clones, about 90% occurring once; the ten biggest clones make up 1.9%. The TCR originated in an adult in good health. The V and J genes are TRBV12-5 and TRBJ1-2, with 9 bases lining up with TRBD1. Here the sequenced sample was peripheral blood, taken on day 0 of AZD1222 vaccination. As DNA, the CDR3 is TGTGCTAGTGGCGGGGACAGGGCTTTTCGGGGTCATGGCTACACCTTC. It is translated as CASGGDRAFRGHGYTF.